These T cell receptor beta chains were read from a single sample in a study of T cells in Graves' hyperthyroidism and ophthalmopathy. Using its own MiXCR run on the multiplex PCR reads, TCRdb lists one record per CDR3 protein. The sample has hundreds of thousands of distinct CDR3 sequences, roughly 14% seen once. The sample taken for sequencing was blood. The source of these receptors is a man younger than 35 with Graves' ophthalmopathy. CDR3s include the opening cysteine and the closing phenylalanine or tryptophan. Each record gives: D gene, J gene, V gene, clone size, CDR3 DNA, CDR3 protein. A D gene is named only where the DNA matches it firmly. A row's size may be missing; if present it is once, few, many or a size class.

. | TRBJ2-7 | TRBV12-3/TRBV12-4 | many | TGTGCCAGCAGTCCAGGGGAGGGGTGGGAGCAGTACTTC | CASSPGEGWEQYF
TRBD1 | TRBJ2-5 | TRBV12-3/TRBV12-4 | many | TGTGCCAGCAGTTCTCCAAGGGACAGTACCGAGACCCAGTACTTC | CASSSPRDSTETQYF
. | TRBJ2-3 | TRBV19 | few | TGTGCCAGTAGTAGGGGGTCAGATACGCAGTATTTT | CASSRGSDTQYF
. | TRBJ2-7 | TRBV5-5 | many | TGTGCCAGCAGCACGACTCCCATATCCTACGAGCAGTACTTC | CASSTTPISYEQYF
TRBD2 | TRBJ2-3 | TRBV7-9 | . | TGTGCCAGCGGCTTAGCCGGACTAGCGGGATACACAGATACGCAGTATTTT | CASGLAGLAGYTDTQYF
. | TRBJ1-2 | TRBV9 | . | TGTGCCAGCAGCCTAGACGCAACTGCTACCACCGCTAACTATGGCTACACCTTC | CASSLDATATTANYGYTF
TRBD1 | TRBJ2-6 | TRBV5-1 | once | TGCGCCAGCAACTCCGGGACAGGGGCCTCTGGGGCCAACGTCCTGACTTTC | CASNSGTGASGANVLTF
TRBD1 | TRBJ1-2 | TRBV10-3 | . | TGTGCCATGGGGACAGGGGCCTATGGCTACACCTTC | CAMGTGAYGYTF
. | TRBJ1-4 | TRBV18 | . | TGTGCCAGCTCCCGGGTTTCAACTAATGAAAAACTGTTTTTT | CASSRVSTNEKLFF
. | TRBJ2-1 | TRBV11-2 | many | TGTGCCAGCAGCCCAGGGGGGTATGAGCAGTTCTTC | CASSPGGYEQFF
TRBD1 | TRBJ1-6 | TRBV30 | many | TGTGCCTGGAGTGCGGACAGGGGCTCCTATAATTCACCCCTCCACTTT | CAWSADRGSYNSPLHF
. | TRBJ2-3 | TRBV24-1 | many | TGTGCCACCAGTGACTCCGGGCCCACCCCCCTGGTAGATACGCAGTATTTT | CATSDSGPTPLVDTQYF
TRBD1 | TRBJ1-2 | TRBV3-1 | many | TGTGCCAGCAGCCAAGGGTTCGGGACAGGGACTAATGGCTACACCTTC | CASSQGFGTGTNGYTF
. | TRBJ2-5 | TRBV18 | many | TGTGCCAGCAGCCCCGGACACCAAGAGACCCAGTACTTC | CASSPGHQETQYF
TRBD2 | TRBJ2-7 | TRBV7-2 | few | TGTGCCAGCAGCTACCGCTCGAAGCGGGAGGCATTCTACGAGCAGTACTTC | CASSYRSKREAFYEQYF
. | TRBJ2-7 | TRBV11-2 | many | TGTGCCAGCAGCTTAGTTCGTGGAGTAGGTTACGAGCAGTACTTC | CASSLVRGVGYEQYF
TRBD2 | TRBJ2-5 | TRBV7-9 | many | TGTGCCAGCAGCTTCGAAATAGCGGGAGCCTACCAAGAGACCCAGTACTTC | CASSFEIAGAYQETQYF
TRBD1 | TRBJ1-1 | TRBV30 | many | TGTGCCTCAACCGGGACAGCGAACACTGAAGCTTTCTTT | CASTGTANTEAFF
. | TRBJ2-5 | TRBV25-1 | few | TGTGCCAGCAGTTTCCACAGGGAACAAGAGACCCAGTACTTC | CASSFHREQETQYF
TRBD2 | TRBJ2-3 | TRBV6-1 | few | TGTGCCAGCAGACTAGCGGGTCCCACAGATACGCAGTATTTT | CASRLAGPTDTQYF
TRBD2 | TRBJ2-5 | TRBV3-1 | few | TGTGCCAGCAGCCATCAGGGGGGACTAGCGGGGGGTTTCCAAGAGACCCAGTACTTC | CASSHQGGLAGGFQETQYF
TRBD2 | TRBJ2-7 | TRBV2 | . | TGTGCCAGCAGTGAGGGACTAGCGGGAAACTACGAGCAGTACTTC | CASSEGLAGNYEQYF
. | TRBJ2-7 | TRBV15 | few | TGTGCCACCAGCAGAGATCCAGGGACCAACGAGCAGTACTTC | CATSRDPGTNEQYF
TRBD2 | TRBJ2-5 | TRBV15 | . | TGTGCCACCAGCAGAGGCTCTTGGACTAGCGGAGAAGGGACCCAGTACTTC | CATSRGSWTSGEGTQYF
. | TRBJ2-2 | TRBV11-3 | few | TGTGCCAGCAGCTCACGGGGGGCGGACACCGGGGAGCTGTTTTTT | CASSSRGADTGELFF
. | TRBJ2-2 | TRBV15 | many | TGTGCCACCAGCAGAGTAACCGGGGAGCTGTTTTTT | CATSRVTGELFF
TRBD1 | TRBJ1-1 | TRBV20-1 | many | TGCAGTGCTAGGGGACAGGTTGAAGCTTTCTTT | CSARGQVEAFF
. | TRBJ2-7 | TRBV20-1 | many | TGCAGTGCTAACAGGTTCTTATACGAGCAGTACTTC | CSANRFLYEQYF
. | TRBJ2-3 | TRBV5-5 | . | TGTGCCAGCAGCTCCTCCTTAACAGATACGCAGTATTTT | CASSSSLTDTQYF
. | TRBJ1-2 | TRBV6-6 | many | TGTGCCAGCAGTTACCACTCTGGGAACTATGGCTACACCTTC | CASSYHSGNYGYTF
TRBD2 | TRBJ2-2 | TRBV5-1 | few | TGCGCCAGCAGCTCGGAACCTAGCGGGAGACTTGGCACCGGGGAGCTGTTAGGGCCGGAGCTGTTTTTT | CASSSEPSGRLGTGELLGPELFF
. | TRBJ1-1 | TRBV5-1 | many | TGCGCCAGCAGCTTGGAGTCGGCAGGTGGGACTGAAGCTTTCTTT | CASSLESAGGTEAFF
. | TRBJ1-2 | TRBV19 | . | TGTGCCAGTAGTATAAACCGCGGTTTGGGCTACACCTTC | CASSINRGLGYTF
. | TRBJ2-7 | TRBV18 | . | TGTGCCAGCTCACCACCTTTACAGGGAGGCTTCTACGAGCAGTACTTC | CASSPPLQGGFYEQYF
TRBD2 | TRBJ2-7 | TRBV6-1 | many | TGTGCCAGCAGTATTAGCGGGAGGTCTCCCTACGAGCAGTACTTC | CASSISGRSPYEQYF
. | TRBJ2-1 | TRBV3-1 | many | TGTGCCAGCAGCCGGGGGACGTCGAGCTCCTACAATGAGCAGTTCTTC | CASSRGTSSSYNEQFF
. | TRBJ1-2 | TRBV25-1 | . | TGTGCCACCGCCCGGGGCTTTGGCTACACCTTC | CATARGFGYTF
. | TRBJ2-7 | TRBV29-1 | . | TGCAGCGTTGAAGAAAAGGGATACGAGCAGTACTTC | CSVEEKGYEQYF
TRBD1 | TRBJ2-7 | TRBV29-1 | many | TGCAGCGCAGAGGACAGGCGTTACGAGCAGTACTTC | CSAEDRRYEQYF
. | TRBJ1-1 | TRBV6-5 | . | TGTGCCAGCAGTTACATGGACAGCACTGAAGCTTTCTTT | CASSYMDSTEAFF
TRBD1 | TRBJ2-7 | TRBV5-1 | many | TGCGCCAGCAGCTTGGACAGGGGGCAGGGCGAGCAGTACTTC | CASSLDRGQGEQYF
TRBD2 | TRBJ2-3 | TRBV24-1 | many | TGTGCCACCAGTGATTCGACTAGCGGGCGCACAGATACGCAGTATTTT | CATSDSTSGRTDTQYF
TRBD2 | TRBJ2-7 | TRBV7-3 | many | TGTGCCAGCAGCCGTAGCGGGATAAGGTACGAGCAGTACTTC | CASSRSGIRYEQYF
. | TRBJ1-5 | TRBV6-1 | many | TGTGCCAGCAGCGTGGGCCTGGCTAGCAATCAGCCCCAGCATTTT | CASSVGLASNQPQHF
. | TRBJ1-2 | TRBV4-1 | few | TGCGCCAGCAGCCAAGCCGGGGCAGGACAATATGGCTACACCTTC | CASSQAGAGQYGYTF
. | TRBJ1-1 | TRBV3-1 | many | TGTGCCAGCAGGGCGGGGGCCCACACTGAAGCTTTCTTT | CASRAGAHTEAFF
TRBD1 | TRBJ2-5 | TRBV29-1 | . | TGCAGCGTCCAACCGAGACAGGGCTGGAAAGAGACCCAGTACTTC | CSVQPRQGWKETQYF
. | TRBJ1-1 | TRBV11-2 | many | TGTGCCAGCAGCTTTACGCCGGAATTTTTGGCTTTCTTT | CASSFTPEFLAFF
TRBD2 | TRBJ2-2 | TRBV28 | many | TGTGCCAGCAGACCCCTGACGGGAGGGCTTAACACCGGGGAGCTGTTTTTT | CASRPLTGGLNTGELFF
. | TRBJ1-5 | TRBV3-1 | . | TGTGCCAGCAGCCAAGACACAGGGATTAATCAGCCCCAGCATTTT | CASSQDTGINQPQHF
TRBD2 | TRBJ2-7 | TRBV7-9 | few | TGTGCCAGCAGAATAGCGGGAGAGACCTACGAGCAGTACTTC | CASRIAGETYEQYF
TRBD1 | TRBJ2-5 | TRBV2 | many | TGTGCCAGCAGTGAACCGGACAGGAAAGAGACCCAGTACTTC | CASSEPDRKETQYF
TRBD2 | TRBJ2-7 | TRBV20-1 | many | TGCAGTCTGTTTCTAGCGGGGACCTACGAGCAGTACTTC | CSLFLAGTYEQYF
. | TRBJ1-2 | TRBV12-3/TRBV12-4 | . | TGTGCCAGCAGCCGGGGGGCGACGAATGGCTACACCTTC | CASSRGATNGYTF
TRBD2 | TRBJ2-7 | TRBV11-2 | many | TGTGCCAGCAGCTGGGACTACCCCTACGAGCAGTACTTC | CASSWDYPYEQYF
TRBD2 | TRBJ2-1 | TRBV7-9 | . | TGTGCCAGCAGCTTTCCTGCGGGGGAGGGGGAGCAGTTCTTC | CASSFPAGEGEQFF
. | TRBJ1-6 | TRBV2 | many | TGTGCCAGCAGTGAAGCGCGGCAGGGAGGTTCACCCCTCCACTTT | CASSEARQGGSPLHF